This TCR beta chain was captured by sequencing in a study of T-cell memory formation after mild COVID-19 (dated by TCRdb to the early 2020s). With respect to the entire study: TCR sequence clusters from the two donors were largely donor specific. T-cell clones expanding and contracting after mild COVID-19 in a couple of donors were tracked by longitudinal TCRalpha and TCRbeta repertoire sequencing. The cohort was made up of two young adult volunteers, one female and one male, who were previously healthy. What the research found in general, with its limitations: Contracting CD4+ clones were found mainly in CM and EM memory subsets, while CD8+ clones were enriched in EMRA. Only two mild cases were covered in the study, and larger cohorts including severe cases with pre-infection samples were considered necessary. Some responding clones were detected in pre-infection memory, which suggested that pre-existing cross-reactive memory T cells had joined the SARS-CoV-2 response. From day 15 to 85, contracting clones showed balanced CD4/CD8 phenotypes, whereas a second wave of clones that expanded from day 15 to 37 leaned towards CD4+. SARS-CoV-2 specificity of the second-wave clones peaking on day 37 was not confirmed.

Only a few counts were recorded for this clonotype. It lacks a known antigen. Per-base qualities were not stored, and no clone one base away is much larger. Reads for this sample came from an Illumina NovaSeq 6000. cDNA libraries for TCRalpha and TCRbeta were prepared by 5'RACE using constant-segment primers, with sample barcodes and unique molecular identifiers added. Trizol reagent was used to extract RNA from every sample. Amplification of the libraries took two PCR steps, and the second step added a second sample barcode plus Illumina TruSeq adapters. Sequencing of libraries was performed on an Illumina NovaSeq with 2 x 150 bp paired-end reads. The study's processing was this. Demultiplexing of reads and collapsing into UMI-guided consensus sequences were performed with migec v1.2.7. With mixcr v2.1.11, UMI consensuses were aligned to TRA and TRB V and J templates and assembled into clonotypes. Expanded or contracted clonotypes were those called significant by both edgeR and NoisET, with noise models trained on biological replicates. For edgeR calls, a false discovery rate-adjusted p below 0.01 and a log2 fold-change threshold of 1 were applied. As an exploratory analysis of dynamics, max-normalized trajectories of the 1000 most abundant clonotypes were examined with PCA combined with hierarchical clustering. Separately sequenced CD4+ and CD8+ repertoires were used to assign the CD4 or CD8 phenotype of responding clones. In-frame beta chains were kept once TCRdb had trimmed the public reads at Q25 with fastp and called clones with MiXCR. Each entry is one CDR3 protein sequence, shown with its most common DNA and genes. The V and J calls, along with clone size, are taken from TCRdb and not from the paper's own processing. Present in this sample are hundreds of thousands of distinct CDR3 sequences, 18% of which were seen just once. The ten largest clones take up around 12% of the sample.

Ficoll-Paque density gradient centrifugation was the method used to isolate PBMCs. The germline V gene sets CDR1 to SGHRS and CDR2 to YFSETQ. From its cysteine to its phenylalanine, the CDR3 spans 14 amino acids. CDR3 DNA is the only sequence kept; it has 42 bases, read in frame from the first base. V is shortened by 6 bases, J by 3 bases, and the region joining them spans 14 bases. The rearrangement combines TRBV5-1 with TRBJ2-3; 5 matching bases give a weak D call of TRBD2. The sample taken for sequencing was PBMCs or a T cell subset sorted from them (not recorded which). This clonotype originated in an adult woman who had mild COVID-19 (a few samples of this study predate the infection). The sample titles of this study are shuffled in the database, so cell type and time point are left out; the donor was told from shared clones. CDR3 loop: CASKGGRRTDTQYF. The nucleotides read TGCGCCAGCAAGGGCGGGCGGCGGACAGATACGCAGTATTTT.